The subject of this entry is one T cell receptor beta chain. The record originates from a study of blood T cell repertoires in COVID-19. Here immunoSEQ multiplex PCR was the method, and the copy in TCRdb shows in-frame clones only, minus some. The top ten hold roughly 5.7% of the sample, which has around 160,000 clones, about four fifths seen once. This sequence originates from a woman aged 45 to 65 who had been exposed to COVID-19. Sequencing was carried out using PBMCs or T cells enriched from blood (not recorded which).

The CDR3 sequence is CSVEDVDRGTYEQYF. In DNA form, the CDR3 reads TGCAGCGTTGAAGATGTCGACAGGGGGACCTACGAGCAGTACTTC. The chain combines TRBV29-1 with TRBJ2-7, with 9 bases that match TRBD1. From germline, CDR1 is SQVTM and CDR2 ANQGSEA. V was pared by 0 bases and J by 2 bases, with 5 bases of the junction left unmatched. This CDR3 is 15 amino acids long.